This T cell receptor (beta chain) came from a study of cytotoxic CD8 clonotypes in ibrutinib-treated CLL. Notes on the study in general: The study found clonality rose at ibrutinib response, then fell toward baseline at progression. Public clonotypes, an uncommon group, contracted or remained stable on treatment.

Sequenced by immunoSEQ multiplex PCR; TCRdb stores in-frame clones only, minus some. Among some 200,000 clones listed, roughly three quarters were seen once. The germline V gene has CDR1 SGHRS and CDR2 YFSETQ. The CDR3 covers 14 residues. This clone was seen a few times. Its antigen is currently unknown. Compared with germline, one end of the junction differs, possibly owing to a read error. This receptor was taken from a human donor with chronic lymphocytic leukemia. Sequencing was performed on PBMCs, taken after 12 months of ibrutinib treatment. This chain links TRBV5-1 with TRBJ1-6, with 9 bases aligning to TRBD1. The DNA of the CDR3 is TGTGCCAGCACGGGGACAGGGAGAAATTCACCCCTCCACTTT. Amino acids: CASTGTGRNSPLHF.